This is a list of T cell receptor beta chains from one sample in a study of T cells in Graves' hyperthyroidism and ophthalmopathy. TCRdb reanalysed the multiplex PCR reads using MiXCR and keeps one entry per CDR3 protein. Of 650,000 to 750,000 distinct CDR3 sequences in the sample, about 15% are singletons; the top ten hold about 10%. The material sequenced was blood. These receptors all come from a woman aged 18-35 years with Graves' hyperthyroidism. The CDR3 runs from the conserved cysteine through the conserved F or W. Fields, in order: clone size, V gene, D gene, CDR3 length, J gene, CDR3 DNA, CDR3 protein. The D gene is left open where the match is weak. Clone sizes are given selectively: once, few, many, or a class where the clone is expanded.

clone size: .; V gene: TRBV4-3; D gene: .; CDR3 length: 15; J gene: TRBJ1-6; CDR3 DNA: TGCGCCAGCAGCCAAGATCGGCAGGGAGATTCACCCCTCCACTTT; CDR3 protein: CASSQDRQGDSPLHF
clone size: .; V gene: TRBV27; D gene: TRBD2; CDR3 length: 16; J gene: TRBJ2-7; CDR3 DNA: TGTGCCAGCAGTTTATCGGGGACTAGCGGGGTCTACGAGCAGTACTTC; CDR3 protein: CASSLSGTSGVYEQYF
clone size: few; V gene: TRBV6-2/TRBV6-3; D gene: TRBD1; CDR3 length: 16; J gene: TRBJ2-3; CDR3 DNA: TGTGCCAGCAGTTACCACGGGACAGGGGGCGGTGATACGCAGTATTTT; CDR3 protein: CASSYHGTGGGDTQYF
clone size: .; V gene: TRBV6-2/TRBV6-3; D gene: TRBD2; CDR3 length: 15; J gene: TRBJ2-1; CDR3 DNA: TGTGCCAGCAGGAGTGGACTAGCGGGAGGCAATGAGCAGTTCTTC; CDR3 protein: CASRSGLAGGNEQFF
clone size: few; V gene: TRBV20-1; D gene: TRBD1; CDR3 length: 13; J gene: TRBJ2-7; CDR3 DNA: TGCAGTGCCCCCACAGGGGTTTCCTACGAGCAGTACTTC; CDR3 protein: CSAPTGVSYEQYF
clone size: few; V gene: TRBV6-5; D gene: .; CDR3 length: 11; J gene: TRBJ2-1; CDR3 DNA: TGTGCCAGCAGTTACTCAGGAGAGCAGTTCTTC; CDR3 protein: CASSYSGEQFF
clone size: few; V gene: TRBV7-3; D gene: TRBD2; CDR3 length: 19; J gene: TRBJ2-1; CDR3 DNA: TGTGCCAGCAGCTTAACAGCGGGGGGGTGGCTAGCGGGCAACAATGAGCAGTTCTTC; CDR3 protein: CASSLTAGGWLAGNNEQFF
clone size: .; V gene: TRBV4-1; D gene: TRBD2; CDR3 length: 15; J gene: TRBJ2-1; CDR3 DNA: TGCGCCAGCAGCCAACCGACTAGCGGCTCTGATGAGCAGTTCTTC; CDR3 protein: CASSQPTSGSDEQFF
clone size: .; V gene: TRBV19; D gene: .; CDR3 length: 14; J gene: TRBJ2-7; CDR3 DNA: TGTGCCAGTAGTATAGTTTACAGCACCTACGAGCAGTACTTC; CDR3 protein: CASSIVYSTYEQYF
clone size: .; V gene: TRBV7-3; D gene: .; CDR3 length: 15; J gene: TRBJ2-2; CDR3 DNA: TGTGCCAGCAGCTCCGGGCAGGGGTACACCGGGGAGCTGTTTTTT; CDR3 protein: CASSSGQGYTGELFF
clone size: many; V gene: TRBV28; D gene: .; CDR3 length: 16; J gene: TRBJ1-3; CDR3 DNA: TGTGCCAGCAATTTTCGACCCTACGGAACTGGAAACACCATATATTTT; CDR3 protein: CASNFRPYGTGNTIYF
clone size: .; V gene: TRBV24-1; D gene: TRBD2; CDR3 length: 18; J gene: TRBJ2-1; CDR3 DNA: TGTGCCACCAGTGACCAGAACCTAGCGGGAGGCATATACAATGAGCAGTTCTTC; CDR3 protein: CATSDQNLAGGIYNEQFF
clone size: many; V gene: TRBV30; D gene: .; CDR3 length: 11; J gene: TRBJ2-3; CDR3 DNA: TGTGCCTGGAGTAAGGTAGATACGCAGTATTTT; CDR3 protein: CAWSKVDTQYF
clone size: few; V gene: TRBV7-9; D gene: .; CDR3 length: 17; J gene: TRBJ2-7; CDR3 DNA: TGTGCCAGCAGCCGAGGGTGGGGTCGGACACCTCCCTACGAGCAGTACTTC; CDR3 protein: CASSRGWGRTPPYEQYF
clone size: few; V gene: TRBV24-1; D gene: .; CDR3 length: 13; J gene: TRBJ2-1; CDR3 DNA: TGTGCCACCAGTGATTTGGGGGCGAATGAGCAGTTCTTC; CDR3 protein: CATSDLGANEQFF
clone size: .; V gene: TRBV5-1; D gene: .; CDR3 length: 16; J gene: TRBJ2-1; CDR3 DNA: TGCGCCAGCAGCATAACGAGAGTAGGCTCCTGCAATGAGCAGTTCTTC; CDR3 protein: CASSITRVGSCNEQFF
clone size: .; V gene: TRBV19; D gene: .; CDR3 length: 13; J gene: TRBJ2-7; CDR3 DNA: TGTGCCAGTAGCACCTCCTGGAGCGTGGAGCAGTACTTC; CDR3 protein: CASSTSWSVEQYF
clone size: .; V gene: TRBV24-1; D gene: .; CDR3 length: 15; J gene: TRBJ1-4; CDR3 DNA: TGTGCCACCCAGGGGTGGGGACCACCTAATCAAAAACTGTTTTTT; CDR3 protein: CATQGWGPPNQKLFF
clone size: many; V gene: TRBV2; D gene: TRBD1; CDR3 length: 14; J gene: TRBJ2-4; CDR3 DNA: TGTGCCAGCAGTGAGAGGACAGGGGTTAACATTCAGTACTTC; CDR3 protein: CASSERTGVNIQYF
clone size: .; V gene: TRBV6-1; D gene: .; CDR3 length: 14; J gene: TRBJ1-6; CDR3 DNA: TGTGCCAGCAGTGAATTCGGGGGGGGTTCACCCCTCCACTTT; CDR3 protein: CASSEFGGGSPLHF
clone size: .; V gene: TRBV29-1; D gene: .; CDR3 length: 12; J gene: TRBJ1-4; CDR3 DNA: TGCAGCGTGGATGACAGTAATGAAAAACTGTTTTTT; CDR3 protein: CSVDDSNEKLFF
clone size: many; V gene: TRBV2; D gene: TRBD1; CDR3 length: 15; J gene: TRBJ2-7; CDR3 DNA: TGTGCCAGCAGTGGTATGACAGGGAGTACCTACGAGCAGTACTTC; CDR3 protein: CASSGMTGSTYEQYF
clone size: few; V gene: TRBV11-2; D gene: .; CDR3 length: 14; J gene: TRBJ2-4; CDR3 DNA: TGTGCCAGCAGCGCCCCCTCCTCCAAAAACATTCAGTACTTC; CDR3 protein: CASSAPSSKNIQYF
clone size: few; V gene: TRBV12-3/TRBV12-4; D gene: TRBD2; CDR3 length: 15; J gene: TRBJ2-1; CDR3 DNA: TGTGCCAGCAGTTTAGTGGCGGGAGCAAGGAATGAGCAGTTCTTC; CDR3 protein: CASSLVAGARNEQFF